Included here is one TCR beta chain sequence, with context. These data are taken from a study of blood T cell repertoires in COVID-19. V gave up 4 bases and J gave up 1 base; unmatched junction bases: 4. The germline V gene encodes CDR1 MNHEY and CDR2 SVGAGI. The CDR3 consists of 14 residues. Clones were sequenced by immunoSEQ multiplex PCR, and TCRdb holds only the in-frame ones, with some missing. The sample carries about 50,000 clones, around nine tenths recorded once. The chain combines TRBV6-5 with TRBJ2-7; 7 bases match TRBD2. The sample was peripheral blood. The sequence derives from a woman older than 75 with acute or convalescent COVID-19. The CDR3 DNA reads TGTGCCAGCAGTTCAGGCGGGAGATCCTACGAGCAGTACTTC. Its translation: CASSSGGRSYEQYF.